The 6 T cell receptor beta chains in this list originate from one sample, sequenced in a study of blood T cell repertoires in COVID-19. Assay: immunoSEQ multiplex PCR; the TCRdb copy retains only in-frame clones and omits some. The table lists approximately 170,000 clones, 80% to 90% of them singletons. Sequencing input: peripheral blood. The receptors shown here come from a man younger than 35 who had recovered from COVID-19.

The rearrangement uses TRBV12-5 and TRBJ2-2; tentatively, D is TRBD1 (5 bases). Germline CDR1 LGHNT, CDR2 FRNRAP. This CDR3 spans 13 amino acids. V was clipped by 9 bases and J by 2 bases, with 10 bases between them. CDR3 DNA: TGTGCTAGCCTTGACAGTAACACCGGGGAGCTGTTTTTT. Amino acids: CASLDSNTGELFF.

This chain uses TRBV10-1 with TRBJ2-3, with D perhaps matching TRBD1 (6 bases). Germline V gene data show CDR1 as WNHNN and CDR2 as SYGVQD (reference sequence). The CDR3 has 13 residues. V was trimmed by 6 bases and J by 0 bases, leaving 7 bases between them. The CDR3 sequence: CASRGQSTDTQYF. In nucleotides, the CDR3 is TGCGCCAGCAGAGGACAGAGCACAGATACGCAGTATTTT.

This chain joins TRBV6-1 and TRBJ1-4, with D unclear. CDR1 and CDR2 from the germline V gene are MNHNS and SASEGT. V gave up 0 bases and J gave up 7 bases, with 9 bases separating them. CDR3 length: 14 amino acids. CDR3 sequence reads: CASSEASRGEKLFF. The DNA for the CDR3 is TGTGCCAGCAGTGAAGCCTCGAGAGGTGAAAAACTGTTTTTT.

The CDR3 is CASSQYYDGDGRRETQYF. The CDR3 bases are TGTGCCAGCAGCCAATACTACGACGGGGATGGGAGGAGAGAGACCCAGTACTTC. The V call is TRBV4-2, the J call TRBJ2-5, with D perhaps matching TRBD2 (6 bases). Germline V CDR1 and CDR2: LGHNA, YNFKEQ. The CDR3 has 18 residues. Trimming took 2 bases from V and 4 from J, leaving 23 bases between them.

The CDR3 coding sequence is TGCAGCGTTGAAGTTCGGGACAGGGCCTACGAGCAGTACTTC. Its protein is CSVEVRDRAYEQYF. The V and J genes are TRBV29-1 and TRBJ2-7, with TRBD1 identical over 9 bases. The V gene's germline CDR1 is SQVTM and CDR2 ANQGSEA. This CDR3 region has 14 residues. J lost 2 bases, V lost 1 base, and 3 bases had no gene match.

This clone was observed a single time. The V gene is TRBV15, the J gene TRBJ1-2; D might be TRBD1 (6 bases). The ends were cut back, 0 bases at V and 4 bases at J, with 12 bases in the middle. The CDR3 has 15 amino acids. The germline gives CDR1 LNHNV, CDR2 YYDKDF (reference sequence). In DNA form, the CDR3 reads TGTGCCACCAGCAGAGAGTGGACAGACAGCTATGGCTACACCTTC. Translating gives CATSREWTDSYGYTF.